Given below is one TCR beta chain in context. No antigen is known for it. Base qualities are missing; no much larger clone stands one base away. These data are taken from a study of cytomegalovirus exposure and HLA in healthy donors (dated by TCRdb to about 2017). Looking at the study overall: In an earlier analysis of 550 to 750 of the donors, 276 Gb of sequence data and 120 million or so unique TCR beta sequences from about 190 million T cells were reported. Donor age, sex, ethnicity and CMV serostatus were collected together with the repertoire data. A later genetic analysis used genome-wide SNP genotypes for 398 of the 666 donors, treating that subset as a discovery cohort. Roughly 300 gigabases of sequencing data and about 92 million unique TCR sequences made up an early release that covered approximately 620 HLA-typed donors. The T cell repertoires of several hundred subjects were profiled by immunosequencing and related to cytomegalovirus serostatus. HLA typing covered class I and class II loci at four-digit resolution. All discovery cohort repertoires had been generated on a single sequencing platform. Rather than using new phenotypic data, the later analysis identified candidate immune exposures from TCR beta sequences and from how often those sequences occurred across donors. The number of donors typed differed by locus, with roughly 620-640 for A, B, C, DRB1 and DQB1, over 500 for DQA1, about 610 for DPA1, and around 430 for DPB1. Among the approximately 400 genotyped donors, 81% belonged to the genetic ancestry cluster associated with self-reported Caucasian donors. The study aimed to test whether cataloging public T cell receptors could reveal signatures of past pathogen exposure. An earlier analysis of 587 of the donors applied high-throughput TCR beta sequencing to assess whether each TCR beta V gene segment acted as functional or pseudogenic. A handful of DR-DQ haplotypes were handled as single units for association and clustering because linkage in the cohort was strong. Among roughly 370 genotyped donors of the cohort, an average of 235,054 unique TCR beta nucleotide sequences were sequenced per donor, 15% to 20% of them non-productive. Besides the first cohort of approximately 670 subjects, a separate validation cohort made up of roughly 120 different subjects was used. The study combined high-throughput TCR immunosequencing, statistical association of individual TCRs with disease status, and machine learning to predict cytomegalovirus infection status. In a later analysis, previously published TCR beta repertoires from 600 to 850 donors were re-analyzed and high-resolution HLA genotyping was added so that TCR occurrence patterns could be studied.

The CDR3, from cysteine to phenylalanine, totals 15 residues. The DNA shown is the 45-base CDR3, in frame from base 1. The germline V gene provides CDR1 MNHEY and CDR2 SVGAGI. At the junction V is shortened by 7 bases and J by 6 bases, with 20 bases in between. The cohort comprised around 700 healthy bone marrow donors. All cohort members were sampled while nominally healthy, although unrecorded immune exposures were likely present. The donor tested CMV seronegative and was one of the 352 seronegative cohort members. A peripheral blood sample was collected from each donor, and TCR beta sequencing was performed on peripheral blood mononuclear cells. The Qiagen DNeasy Blood Extraction Kit was used to extract genomic DNA from the blood cell samples. The library relied on the immunoSEQ multiplex PCR assay. A mixture of 60 forward primers for TCR Vbeta segments and 13 reverse primers for TCR Jbeta segments was used in the multiplex PCR. The CDR3 region of rearranged TCR beta genes was amplified from genomic DNA by a multiplex PCR assay. Amplified TCR beta libraries were sequenced as 87-base-pair reads on the Illumina HiSeq System. On the authors' methods: In a later analysis, 70 million to 95 million unique TCR beta chains were counted across the 690 or so repertoires, and roughly 10 million of these chains were shared by at least two donors. To remove PCR and sequencing errors, raw reads were error-corrected and collapsed into unique sequences using a nearest-neighbor algorithm that merged closely related sequences. CDR3 sequences were aligned to IMGT reference sequences to assign V, D and J gene segments. For a sequence to be retained, at least a six-nucleotide match to both a V gene segment and a J gene segment was required. A rearrangement counted as productive if the CDR3 had no stop codons and remained in frame with V and J, and every other rearrangement counted as non-productive. CDR3 was defined according to IMGT convention as the region running from the second conserved V-encoded cysteine to the conserved J-encoded phenylalanine. The earlier analysis of about 570 of the donors excluded any sequence lacking an unambiguous match to a single V gene segment. In an earlier analysis of a few hundred of the donors, V segments were called functional above 56.7% productive rearrangements and were called segregating when the between-donor standard deviation exceeded 5%. A statistical classification framework was built for diagnosing cytomegalovirus status from the catalog of TCR beta chain sequences. In a later analysis, TCR nucleotide sequences were compared against IMGT/GENE-DB human TR gene sequences so that V and J genes could be assigned. The TCRdist pipeline was used in a later analysis to assign CDR3 sequences and most-parsimonious VDJ recombination scenarios. In a later analysis, each TCR beta chain was defined by its CDR3 amino acid sequence together with its V-gene family, and reads lacking a unique V-gene family were excluded. To address suspected cross-contamination and a sequencing artifact, a later analysis removed around 600 highly shared, low-generation-probability nucleotide sequences. In a later analysis, a clonal expansion index for each public chain was calculated from normalized within-repertoire ranks of inferred template counts. In a later analysis, generation probabilities were computed with a VDJ recombination model fitted to out-of-frame rearrangements, and the resulting probabilities were checked against IGoR. Hypergeometric tests were used in a later analysis to score TCR-TCR, TCR-HLA and TCR-CMV co-occurrence, with a repertoire-size bias correction applied to the TCR pairs. To estimate false discovery rates, a later analysis permuted the HLA or CMV assignments 20 times. In a later analysis, co-occurring TCRs were grouped using DBSCAN, and TCRdist sequence similarity was added for clustering within HLA-allele-positive subsets. Repertoires with fewer than 30,000 or more than 120,000 public chains were left out of co-occurrence clustering, as were five repertoires with anomalous nucleotide sharing. Here the immuneACCESS table is served through TCRdb, limited to in-frame sequences with V and J called. Missing clones are a known gap in these copies; in checked studies unresolved V genes cover under half, and the rest lacks a known reason. V, J and clone size were drawn from that table, and D and trimming were deduced from the DNA. The sample yields about 93,000 clones; just over 75% were counted once. The leading ten clones occupy roughly 0.63% of the sample.

Here is what the overall study found, with its caveats: Three of the identified cytomegalovirus-associated TCR beta chains were confirmed in vitro to be specific for cytomegalovirus antigens. Because HLA typing was missing for some donors at each locus, association tests included only the typed subset. In a later analysis, 16,951 TCR beta sequences were associated with specific HLA alleles at a false discovery rate of 0.05. Most TCR sequences were seen in very few donors, while some public TCRs were found in many individuals. The 87-base-pair reads could not distinguish some IMGT-functional V segments, including TRBV6-2 and TRBV6-3, so those segments were excluded. A total of 150 or so TCR beta chains were listed by the study as associated with cytomegalovirus. Because counts were too low, about 17 rarely observed V segments, including chromosome 9 orphons, were excluded from the earlier analysis of 500 to 700 of the donors. The authors suggested that the approach could potentially be extended to other disease states and immunological phenotypes. Compared with equally common non-associated chains, HLA-associated TCR beta chains in a later analysis were more clonally expanded and had lower generation probabilities. Presence/absence analyses assumed roughly uniform sequencing depth across donors, an assumption that may not hold. Assigning TCR associations to individual alleles was difficult when HLA alleles, especially DR and DQ, strongly co-occurred. In a later analysis, the rate of TCR association differed among HLA loci, with DRB1 alleles having the most associated TCRs and HLA-C alleles having the fewest. According to a later analysis, most CMV-associated TCR beta chains appeared to be HLA-restricted, and the HLA associations seemed to be driven largely by CMV exposure. For the cohort, immune exposure information was limited to CMV serostatus. Only TCR beta chains were sequenced in this cohort, and the absence of alpha or paired-chain data limited detectable features. Linkage disequilibrium might explain the correlated functional status among segregating V segments, but an unknown experimental factor could not be ruled out. A group of highly shared sequence variants was considered likely to be a technical artifact of the sequencing pipeline. Cytomegalovirus status was reported to be diagnosed by the classifier with high specificity and sensitivity in both the original and validation cohorts. In an earlier analysis of approximately 600 of the donors, most TCR beta V segments were observed in productive rearrangements about 87% or about 30% of the time, broadly matching IMGT annotations. A further reported finding was that TCR beta sequences accurately predicted the HLA-A and HLA-B alleles for most subjects in the first cohort. A later genetic analysis reported fewer N-insertions in productive TCRs among donors in an Asian-associated ancestry cluster than the roughly 700-donor mean. An association between a missense DCLRE1C variant and V-gene and J-gene trimming of TCR beta chains was found in a later genetic analysis and replicated in an independent cohort. A later analysis reported that several top co-occurrence clusters appeared linked to parvovirus B19, influenza, CMV and Epstein-Barr virus.

Input material: PBMCs. The receptor was isolated from a man in his thirties or forties in good health and CMV-seronegative. The sequence links TRBV6-5 to TRBJ2-3; the D gene is perhaps TRBD1, from 6 matching bases. The sequence in DNA is TGTGCCAGCAAAAAAGGGACACCGCAGCGGGATACGCAGTATTTT. Its amino acids are CASKKGTPQRDTQYF.